This T cell receptor beta chain derives from a study of blood T cell repertoires in COVID-19. Across the whole study: Collection of acute and convalescent COVID-19 samples took place in the United States, Italy and Spain. PBMCs, B-cell-depleted T cells, or T cells were the source of the cDNA or gDNA that made up the material.

Germline-derived CDR1 and CDR2 are LNHDA and SQIVND (reference sequence). V was trimmed by 3 bases and J by 2 bases, leaving 16 bases between them. The CDR3 is made up of 16 amino acids. As originally analysed: Amplifying reference gene primers gave estimates of nucleated cell counts. Sequencing was performed with immunoSEQ multiplex PCR; in TCRdb, only in-frame clones are kept and a portion is missing. V, J and clone size are taken as reported in that table, and D and trimming were inferred from the DNA itself. The table shows 160,000 or so clones, with 82% occurring only once. This receptor was taken from a woman between 70 and 85 years old with acute or convalescent COVID-19. This sequence joins TRBV19 and TRBJ1-1; possible D gene TRBD1, 6 bases. The material sequenced was peripheral blood. The CDR3 sequence is CASSIQPGQLNTEAFF. The CDR3 DNA reads as TGTGCCAGTAGTATCCAACCGGGACAATTAAACACTGAAGCTTTCTTT.